These 21 T cell receptor beta chains were sequenced from one sample in a study of Ad26.COV2.S vaccination and SARS-CoV-2 variants. Sequencing used immunoSEQ multiplex PCR; TCRdb keeps in-frame clones, though not all of them. The table shows around 170,000 clones, with roughly 87% occurring only once. Sequenced material: peripheral blood, taken after recovery from COVID-19. These receptors originate from a human donor who had recovered from COVID-19.

The rearrangement uses TRBV7-8 and TRBJ1-2; D is undetermined. This CDR3 has 14 amino acids. Germline lookup yields CDR1 SGHVS and CDR2 FQNEAQ. Trimming cost V 1 base and J 4 bases, with 10 bases left between them. As DNA, the CDR3 is TGTGCCAGCAGCTTAGAACCAGGTTCCTATGGCTACACCTTC. This translates into CASSLEPGSYGYTF.

The chain couples TRBV29-1 to TRBJ2-5; TRBD2 is a possible D gene (6 bases). There are 12 residues in the CDR3. The germline V and J ends were trimmed by 4 bases and 4 bases, with 10 bases remaining between them. Germline V lookup: CDR1 SQVTM, CDR2 ANQGSEA. This CDR3 reads CSVVEGRETQYF. The CDR3 region has the DNA TGCAGCGTTGTGGAGGGTAGAGAGACCCAGTACTTC.

This sequence joins TRBV10-3 and TRBJ1-2; 7 positions agree with TRBD1. With V trimmed by 4 bases and J by 8 bases, 7 bases remained unmatched. The CDR3 extends over 13 amino acids. Germline lookup yields CDR1 ENHRY and CDR2 SYGVKD. For the CDR3, the DNA is TGTGCCATCAGTGGGGAGGGGGCAGAAGGCTACACCTTC. This sequence encodes CAISGEGAEGYTF.

The chain carries TRBV28 and TRBJ2-1, with TRBD2 matching over 8 bases. The length of the CDR3 is 15 residues. After removal of 10 bases from V and 12 bases from J, the junction contained 20 bases not matched to a gene. Germline CDR1 and CDR2: MDHEN and SYDVKM. In nucleotides, the CDR3 is TGTGCCACCAGCGCAATGGGACTAGGGCCTCGAGGGCAGTTCTTC. The encoded protein is CATSAMGLGPRGQFF.

This clone was recorded once. J is TRBJ1-3 and V is TRBV5-6; TRBD1 matches at 7 bases. Trimming removed 4 bases from V and 8 bases from J; junction bases left unmatched: 9. CDR3 length: 14 amino acids. CDR1 is SGHDT, CDR2 YYEEEE, per germline. CDR3 residues: CASSRGTEEHTIYF. The CDR3 nucleotides read TGTGCCAGCAGCCGCGGGACAGAGGAACACACCATATATTTT.

The chain links TRBV3-1 (or the pseudogene TRBV3-2) to TRBJ1-2, with 7 bases matching TRBD1. This CDR3 is 15 amino acids long. The germline gives CDR1 LGHDT, CDR2 YNNKEL (reference sequence). After removal of 4 bases from V and 5 bases from J, the junction contained 10 bases not matched to a gene. CDR3 sequence (DNA): TGTGCCAGCAGCCGGGTACCCGGGACAGCATATGGCTACACCTTC. Translation gives CASSRVPGTAYGYTF.

The rearrangement links TRBV6-6 to TRBJ1-5; D is undetermined. Germline CDR1 MNHNY, CDR2 SVGAGI (reference sequence). The ends were cut back, 6 bases at V and 0 bases at J, with 3 bases in the middle. This CDR3 is built from 12 residues. This CDR3 reads CASRVSNQPQHF. DNA of the CDR3: TGTGCCAGCAGGGTTAGCAATCAGCCCCAGCATTTT.

The rearrangement joins TRBV5-1 to TRBJ2-7; 9 bases line up with TRBD2. The length of the CDR3 is 16 residues. Unmatched junction bases numbered 11, after V lost 0 bases and J lost 7 bases. Germline V gene sequence: CDR1 SGHRS, CDR2 YFSETQ. CDR3 loop: CASSLAATSGLWEQYF. The CDR3 nucleotides read TGCGCCAGCAGCTTGGCGGCGACTAGCGGCCTTTGGGAGCAGTACTTC.

This clone showed up just once. The chain recombines TRBV30 with TRBJ1-2; tentatively, D is TRBD1 (5 bases). Germline assignment: CDR1 GTSNPN and CDR2 SVGIG (reference sequence). The CDR3 length is 13 residues. V was trimmed by 5 bases and J by 5 bases, leaving 15 bases between them. The CDR3, as DNA: TGTGCCTGGGCAAGGCAGGGAGGGTATGGCTACACCTTC. Residues: CAWARQGGYGYTF.

The rearrangement uses TRBV15 and TRBJ2-5; D remains ambiguous. V gave up 0 bases and J gave up 1 base, with 9 bases separating them. The V gene's germline CDR1 is LNHNV and CDR2 YYDKDF (reference sequence). This CDR3 region has 15 residues. CDR3 nucleotides: TGTGCCACCAGCAGAGATGTAGGGCCCCAAGAGACCCAGTACTTC. Amino acid sequence: CATSRDVGPQETQYF.

The rearrangement links TRBV24-1 to TRBJ2-3, with 7 bases matching TRBD2. The length of the CDR3 is 15 residues. Germline assignment: CDR1 KGHDR and CDR2 SFDVKD. V dropped 5 bases and J dropped 0; count of bases not matched to a gene: 4. CDR3 region: CATSGSGESTDTQYF. CDR3 DNA: TGTGCCACCAGTGGAAGCGGGGAGAGCACAGATACGCAGTATTTT.

This chain uses TRBV28 with TRBJ2-7, with 8 positions matching TRBD1. V dropped 5 bases and J dropped 5; count of bases not matched to a gene: 11. Germline CDR1 and CDR2: MDHEN and SYDVKM. This CDR3 comprises 15 residues. Here the CDR3 reads CASSLGTGRFDEQYF. The CDR3 DNA follows: TGTGCCAGCAGTCTCGGGACAGGACGGTTCGACGAGCAGTACTTC.

The chain joins TRBV6-5 to TRBJ1-1; 9 bases agree with TRBD1. The CDR3 has 16 amino acids. J gave up 3 bases and V 2 bases, and 7 bases lay outside the gene matches. Germline lookup yields CDR1 MNHEY and CDR2 SVGAGI. The CDR3 protein is CASSYDRGRAYTEAFF. The CDR3 DNA sequence: TGTGCCAGCAGTTACGACAGGGGGAGGGCGTACACTGAAGCTTTCTTT.

V usage is TRBV18 and J usage is TRBJ1-1; D possibly corresponds to TRBD1 (6 bases). Trimming removed 4 bases from V and 5 bases from J, with 14 bases in between. The CDR3 is 14 residues long. The germline CDR1 and CDR2 sequences are KGHSH and LQKENI. The CDR3: CASSLSTGNTEAFF. In nucleotides, the CDR3 is TGTGCCAGCTCACTAAGTACAGGGAATACTGAAGCTTTCTTT.

This sequence joins TRBV18 and TRBJ2-7, with 7 bases identical to TRBD1. The CDR3 totals 16 residues. The trim removed 2 bases at V and 6 bases at J, leaving 13 bases unmatched. CDR1 is KGHSH, CDR2 LQKENI, per germline. CDR3: CASSPRGPKVHSEQYF. For the CDR3, the DNA is TGTGCCAGCTCACCAAGGGGGCCCAAAGTTCACTCCGAGCAGTACTTC.

The V call is TRBV6-5, the J call TRBJ2-7; 8 bases fit TRBD1. V lost 4 bases and J lost 3; bases outside the gene matches: 2. Germline assignment: CDR1 MNHEY and CDR2 SVGAGI. The CDR3 is made up of 13 amino acids. CDR3 coding DNA: TGTGCCAGCAGTTCAGGGGGCAGCTACGAGCAGTACTTC. Its translation: CASSSGGSYEQYF.

The V and J genes are TRBV5-6 and TRBJ1-4; 8 bases align to TRBD1. This CDR3 comprises 14 residues. The germline CDR1 and CDR2 sequences are SGHDT and YYEEEE. V trimming: 4 bases; J trimming: 5 bases; junction bases outside the gene matches: 4. The CDR3 region has the DNA TGTGCCAGCAGCAGGGACAGGAGGAATGAAAAACTGTTTTTT. Residues: CASSRDRRNEKLFF.

The chain is built from TRBV27 and TRBJ1-6; TRBD1 might be the D (6 bases). This CDR3 has 15 residues. From germline, CDR1 is MNHEY and CDR2 SMNVEV (reference sequence). With 5 bases removed from V and 8 bases from J, the gap between germline ends came to 16 bases. CDR3 amino acids: CASSPGGEGYSPLHF. The CDR3 region has the DNA TGTGCCAGCAGTCCGGGGGGCGAAGGCTATTCACCCCTCCACTTT.

The J gene is TRBJ2-1, the V gene TRBV7-9; D is uncertain. The CDR3 covers 12 residues. In germline, CDR1 is SEHNR, CDR2 FQNEAQ (reference sequence). The V gene lost 4 bases and the J gene lost 13 bases, with 14 bases spanning the gap. In DNA, the CDR3 is TGTGCCAGCAGCTCTTCCGGCCGCCCACAGTTCTTC. As protein: CASSSSGRPQFF.

This rearrangement joins TRBV30 to TRBJ2-2; no definite D call. The germline gives CDR1 GTSNPN, CDR2 SVGIG (reference sequence). The V and J ends lost 5 bases and 6 bases respectively, with 10 bases between them. The CDR3 loop spans 12 amino acids. CDR3 sequence: CAWGPLAGELFF. The CDR3 bases are TGTGCCTGGGGCCCCCTAGCCGGGGAGCTGTTTTTT.

The chain joins TRBV10-3 to TRBJ1-3; no clear D gene. The CDR3 runs 16 residues. V lost 7 bases and J lost 1, with 17 bases in between. Germline CDR1 ENHRY, CDR2 SYGVKD. As DNA, the CDR3 is TGTGCCATCATGAAAGGGAGTAACCTGTCTGGAAACACCATATATTTT. It codes for CAIMKGSNLSGNTIYF.